Each of the 26 T cell receptor beta chains below was sequenced from the same sample in a study of radiotherapy plus CTLA-4 blockade in lung cancer. Sequenced by immunoSEQ multiplex PCR; TCRdb stores in-frame clones only, minus some. There are tens of thousands of clones in the sample; more than 80% occur only once, and about 5.6% lies in the top ten. The sequenced sample was peripheral blood, obtained from a patient treated with radiotherapy plus ipilimumab. Every receptor here comes from a human donor with non-small cell lung cancer who had stable disease on radiotherapy plus ipilimumab.

The chain uses TRBV6-1 and TRBJ1-1; 8 bases align to TRBD1. The CDR3 is 12 amino acids. Germline CDR1 reads MNHNS; CDR2 reads SASEGT. Germline trimming cut 5 bases from V and 7 bases from J; bases unmatched to any gene: 3. CDR3 DNA sequence: TGTGCCAGCAGTTTGACAGGGGTTGAAGCTTTCTTT. It codes for CASSLTGVEAFF.

The chain carries TRBV6-6 and TRBJ1-2; D is possibly TRBD1 (6 bases). The CDR3 length is 14 residues. With 0 bases removed from V and 3 bases from J, the gap between germline ends came to 8 bases. Per the germline V gene, CDR1 is MNHNY and CDR2 is SVGAGI (reference sequence). The CDR3 bases are TGTGCCAGCAGTTACTCGGGGGCGGACTATGGCTACACCTTC. Translating it yields CASSYSGADYGYTF.

The rearrangement links TRBV10-2 to TRBJ2-5; D is ambiguous. The germline V and J ends were trimmed by 3 bases and 2 bases, with 7 bases remaining between them. Germline V gene sequence: CDR1 WSHSY, CDR2 SAAADI. CDR3 length: 13 amino acids. CDR3: CASSDTRQETQYF. The CDR3 DNA follows: TGCGCCAGCAGTGACACTCGTCAAGAGACCCAGTACTTC.

V usage is TRBV11-2 and J usage is TRBJ2-7; TRBD2 matches at 7 bases. The CDR3 is 12 residues long. V lost 4 bases, J lost 4 bases, and 1 base stayed unmatched. CDR1 is SGHAT and CDR2 is FQNNGV in the germline V gene. The CDR3 is CASSSAGYEQYF. CDR3 in DNA: TGTGCCAGCAGCTCAGCGGGGTACGAGCAGTACTTC.

The CDR3 sequence: CASSNRDILRNEQFF. In nucleotides, the CDR3 is TGTGCCAGCAGCAACCGGGACATATTACGAAATGAGCAGTTCTTC. The V call is TRBV7-6, the J call TRBJ2-1; weak D call: TRBD1 (6 bases). This CDR3 has 15 residues. Looked up from germline, CDR1 is SGHVS and CDR2 is FNYEAQ. Trimming shortened V by 5 bases and J by 7 bases, and 18 bases separated the two germline ends.

This clone was detected only once. J is TRBJ2-1 and V is TRBV28; no firm D call. The CDR3 spans 14 residues. In germline, CDR1 is MDHEN, CDR2 SYDVKM. Trimming shortened V by 6 bases and J by 3 bases, and 12 bases separated the two germline ends. CDR3 protein: CASSSPNSYNEQFF. The CDR3 DNA follows: TGTGCCAGCAGCTCTCCGAACAGCTACAATGAGCAGTTCTTC.

This chain joins TRBV11-2 and TRBJ2-7; no clear D. The CDR3 loop spans 13 amino acids. Looked up from germline, CDR1 is SGHAT and CDR2 is FQNNGV. With 0 bases removed from V and 6 bases from J, the gap between germline ends came to 9 bases. CDR3 bases: TGTGCCAGCAGCTTAGATTACAACACCGAGCAGTACTTC. Translating it yields CASSLDYNTEQYF.

A single count supports this clone. The chain recombines TRBV4-3 with TRBJ2-7, with TRBD1 matching over 9 bases. V shed 4 bases, J shed 5 bases, and the junction held 12 bases outside the gene matches. The CDR3 sequence is 16 residues long. In germline, CDR1 is LGHNA, CDR2 YSLEER. The CDR3 protein is CASSRAGTGRNNEQYF. The CDR3 DNA reads as TGCGCCAGCAGCCGGGCAGGGACAGGGAGAAACAACGAGCAGTACTTC.

This clone was observed a single time. This chain links TRBV28 with TRBJ2-7, with TRBD2 identical over 9 bases. V shed 4 bases and J 4 bases; nucleotides not matched to a gene: 8. CDR3 length: 15 residues. The germline gives CDR1 MDHEN, CDR2 SYDVKM. CDR3 nucleotide sequence: TGTGCCAGCAGTTCCCTTGCGGGAGGGCCATACGAGCAGTACTTC. Residues: CASSSLAGGPYEQYF. Based on the CDR3 plus reference TRBV28 and TRBJ2-7, the full variable domain is DVKVTQSSRYLVKRTGEKVFLECVQDMDHENMFWYRQDPGLGLRLIYFSYDVKMKEKGDIPEGYSVSREKKERFSLILESASTNQTSMYLCASSSLAGGPYEQYFGPGTRLTVT.

This clone is a singleton in its sample. This chain uses TRBV7-2 with TRBJ1-1, with 7 bases aligning to TRBD1. The CDR3 spans 13 residues. Germline CDR1 SGHTA, CDR2 FQGNSA. Trimming took 5 bases from V and 9 from J; bases not matched to a gene: 9. CDR3 DNA: TGTGCCAGCAGCCTCGGGACAGTAGGTAAAGCTTTCTTT. Translating gives CASSLGTVGKAFF.

A few counts support this clone. The rearrangement links TRBV2 to TRBJ1-3; possibly TRBD1 for D (6 bases). The CDR3 spans 15 residues. The V end was cut by 6 bases, the J end by 0 bases, with 12 bases between. Per the germline V gene, CDR1 is SNHLY and CDR2 is FYNNEI. CDR3 loop: CASRAGVFSGNTIYF. The CDR3 DNA is TGTGCCAGCAGGGCAGGGGTCTTCTCTGGAAACACCATATATTTT.

This clone was detected a few times. In the same sample, other DNA sequences code for this CDR3. The chain employs TRBV27 and TRBJ1-4, with 11 bases that match TRBD1. Trimming removed 5 bases from V and 8 bases from J; junction bases left unmatched: 4. Germline assignment: CDR1 MNHEY and CDR2 SMNVEV (reference sequence). CDR3 length equals 14 residues. The CDR3 is CASSRTGGYEKLFF. The CDR3 bases are TGTGCCAGCAGTCGGACAGGGGGCTACGAAAAACTGTTTTTT. Full variable domain (remainder filled in from reference TRBV27 and TRBJ1-4): EAQVTQNPRYLITVTGKKLTVTCSQNMNHEYMSWYRQDPGLGLRQIYYSMNVEVTDKGDVPEGYKVSRKEKRNFPLILESPSPNQTSLYFCASSRTGGYEKLFFGSGTQLSVL.

The genes are TRBV6-5 and TRBJ1-3; the D is unclear. This CDR3 contains 15 residues. The V gene lost 0 bases and the J gene lost 4 bases, with 10 bases spanning the gap. The germline V gene has CDR1 MNHEY and CDR2 SVGAGI. CDR3 DNA sequence: TGTGCCAGCAGTTACTCAGGACTTGTGGGAAACACCATATATTTT. Protein: CASSYSGLVGNTIYF.

This rearrangement joins TRBV7-2 to TRBJ1-1; 7 nucleotides line up with TRBD1. CDR1 is SGHTA and CDR2 is FQGNSA in the germline V gene. V trimming: 5 bases; J trimming: 7 bases; junction bases outside the gene matches: 16. The CDR3 runs 16 residues. DNA for the CDR3: TGTGCCAGCAGCCTAAGACAGGGAGGCACTCCGATTGAAGCTTTCTTT. Translating it yields CASSLRQGGTPIEAFF.

V usage is TRBV10-3 and J usage is TRBJ2-2; 9 bases map to TRBD1. V shed 7 bases and J 8 bases; nucleotides not matched to a gene: 8. This CDR3 is built from 14 residues. Per the germline V gene, CDR1 is ENHRY and CDR2 is SYGVKD. CDR3 DNA sequence: TGTGCCATCAAACAGGGACAGGGCAGAGGGGAGCTGTTTTTT. Translated, it gives CAIKQGQGRGELFF.

The table lists this clone with a few counts. This chain links TRBV9 with TRBJ2-3; 8 positions match TRBD2. The CDR3 runs 17 residues. The germline V gene encodes CDR1 SGDLS and CDR2 YYNGEE. The V segment lost 3 bases and the J segment 6 bases; nucleotides outside the gene matches: 15. The CDR3 sequence is CASSGSTSGGGGDTQYF. The CDR3 DNA follows: TGTGCCAGCAGCGGCTCTACTAGCGGAGGGGGAGGGGATACGCAGTATTTT.

The rearrangement uses TRBV10-3 and TRBJ2-5; 9 nucleotides match TRBD2. The CDR3 is made up of 16 amino acids. V trimming: 2 bases; J trimming: 4 bases; junction bases outside the gene matches: 8. Germline CDR1 reads ENHRY; CDR2 reads SYGVKD. CDR3 region: CAISERGSGRGETQYF. In nucleotides, the CDR3 is TGTGCCATCAGTGAGCGTGGTAGCGGGAGAGGAGAGACCCAGTACTTC.

As DNA, the CDR3 is TGTGCCAGCAGTGGGGGGTACAGGGAAAACTATGAAGCTTTCTTT. Translated: CASSGGYRENYEAFF. The J gene is TRBJ1-1, the V gene TRBV25-1, with TRBD1 as a possible D gene (6 bases). The CDR3 is 15 residues long. The V and J ends lost 4 bases and 7 bases respectively, with 19 bases between them. CDR1 is MGHDK and CDR2 is SYGVNS in the germline V gene.

This clone appeared a single time. V usage is TRBV10-3 and J usage is TRBJ2-7; 7 bases match TRBD1. CDR3 length: 13 amino acids. Germline values: CDR1 ENHRY, CDR2 SYGVKD. The J segment lost 3 bases and the V segment lost 6 bases, leaving 5 bases of the junction unmatched. CDR3 protein: CAISGQVNYEQYF. The CDR3 DNA sequence: TGTGCCATCAGCGGACAGGTAAACTACGAGCAGTACTTC.

The chain links TRBV28 to TRBJ2-7; D possibly corresponds to TRBD2 (5 bases). The CDR3 loop spans 12 amino acids. Germline values: CDR1 MDHEN, CDR2 SYDVKM. Trimming removed 6 bases from V and 11 bases from J, with 17 bases in between. This CDR3 is CASRPTGLEEYF. CDR3 coding DNA: TGTGCCAGCAGGCCTACTGGGCTGGAGGAGTACTTC.

CDR3: CASSLRQGQETQYF. The CDR3 DNA follows: TGTGCCAGCTCACTCCGACAGGGACAAGAGACCCAGTACTTC. V is TRBV18 and J is TRBJ2-5, with TRBD1 identical over 7 bases. CDR1 KGHSH and CDR2 LQKENI come from the germline V gene. CDR3 size: 14 residues. V gave up 4 bases and J gave up 2 bases; unmatched junction bases: 4.

This rearrangement joins TRBV4-1 to TRBJ1-1; D is unresolved. Trimming took 2 bases from V and 0 from J, leaving 10 bases between them. The CDR3 totals 15 residues. In germline, CDR1 is MGHRA, CDR2 YSYEKL. CDR3 nucleotide sequence: TGCGCCAGCAGCCAATGGGTGGCGGTGAACACTGAAGCTTTCTTT. Amino acids: CASSQWVAVNTEAFF.

The V gene is TRBV14, the J gene TRBJ2-6, with TRBD1 as a possible D gene (6 bases). This CDR3 is built from 16 residues. Trimming stripped 4 bases from V and 4 bases from J, with 14 bases between. Germline lookup yields CDR1 SGHDN and CDR2 FVKESK. The CDR3 DNA is TGTGCCAGCAGCCGCTCCGGGACATCAGGGGCCAACGTCCTGACTTTC. As protein: CASSRSGTSGANVLTF.

This clone was recorded only once. This rearrangement joins TRBV18 to TRBJ1-1; 10 nucleotides align to TRBD1. The V gene end was trimmed by 4 bases and the J gene end by 7 bases; junction bases not matched to a gene: 12. The CDR3 totals 16 residues. CDR1 and CDR2 from the germline V gene are KGHSH and LQKENI. The CDR3 reads CASSLSRDRGGGEAFF. DNA of the CDR3: TGTGCCAGCTCACTAAGCCGGGACAGGGGAGGAGGTGAAGCTTTCTTT.

This chain uses TRBV5-8 with TRBJ2-2, with TRBD2 identical over 12 bases. CDR1 SGHTS and CDR2 YDEGEE come from the germline V gene. The trim removed 2 bases at V and 5 bases at J, leaving 7 bases unmatched. The CDR3 has 17 amino acids. The CDR3 bases are TGTGCCAGCAGCTTCCCGACTAGCGGGAGAGAAACCGGGGAGCTGTTTTTT. Protein product: CASSFPTSGRETGELFF.

The V and J genes are TRBV19 and TRBJ2-6; TRBD1 matches 7 bases. The V gene end was trimmed by 6 bases and the J gene end by 0 bases; junction bases not matched to a gene: 8. The CDR3 contains 17 residues. In germline, CDR1 is LNHDA, CDR2 SQIVND (reference sequence). CDR3 region: CASRLRQGTSGANVLTF. CDR3 coding DNA: TGTGCCAGTAGGCTAAGACAGGGAACCTCTGGGGCCAACGTCCTGACTTTC.